The 23 T cell receptor beta chains presented below share a single source sample, sequenced in a study of cytomegalovirus exposure and HLA in healthy donors. Assay: immunoSEQ multiplex PCR; the TCRdb copy retains only in-frame clones and omits some. The sample has 75,000 to 85,000 clones, approximately 91% seen once. Sequencing used PBMCs. The source is a man aged 25-45 years in good health and CMV-seronegative.

This clone was picked up one time. The chain combines TRBV28 with TRBJ2-3; 12 nucleotides line up with TRBD2. CDR1 and CDR2 from the germline V gene are MDHEN and SYDVKM. The length of the CDR3 is 16 residues. V trimming: 6 bases; J trimming: 4 bases; junction bases outside the gene matches: 8. The chain's CDR3 is CASSTLAGGAPDTQYF. The CDR3 nucleotides are TGTGCCAGCAGCACCCTAGCGGGGGGGGCCCCAGATACGCAGTATTTT.

J is TRBJ1-4 and V is TRBV6-5; maybe TRBD1 (5 bases). Trimming removed 8 bases at V and 8 bases at J, with 9 bases between. The CDR3 runs to 11 residues. Germline values: CDR1 MNHEY, CDR2 SVGAGI. The CDR3 sequence: CASRRGEKLFF. The CDR3 nucleotides read TGTGCCAGCCGGCGGGGGGAAAAACTGTTTTTT.

The chain combines TRBV27 with TRBJ2-1, with TRBD2 matching over 10 bases. J gave up 4 bases and V 4 bases, and 4 bases lay outside the gene matches. The CDR3 spans 15 residues. Germline V gives CDR1 MNHEY, CDR2 SMNVEV (reference sequence). CDR3 bases: TGTGCCAGCAGTTCAGGACTAGCGGTATACAATGAGCAGTTCTTC. Its protein product is CASSSGLAVYNEQFF.

The rearrangement links TRBV14 to TRBJ2-5; unclear D gene. The CDR3 runs to 15 residues. V was cut by 1 base and J by 0 bases, with 9 bases left in between. Germline CDR1 and CDR2: SGHDN and FVKESK. DNA for the CDR3: TGTGCCAGCAGCCAAGGGTCAGTCAACCAAGAGACCCAGTACTTC. Its translation is CASSQGSVNQETQYF.

The chain is built from TRBV6-5 and TRBJ2-7; 9 positions agree with TRBD1. Per germline, CDR1 MNHEY and CDR2 SVGAGI. V trimming: 2 bases; J trimming: 4 bases; junction bases outside the gene matches: 3. The CDR3 covers 14 residues. DNA for the CDR3: TGTGCCAGCAGTTACGACAGGGGGAATTACGAGCAGTACTTC. Protein: CASSYDRGNYEQYF.

The count of this clone is one. The V gene is TRBV5-1, the J gene TRBJ2-3, with D perhaps matching TRBD2 (5 bases). The germline V gene has CDR1 SGHRS and CDR2 YFSETQ. The CDR3 is 14 amino acids. The V end lost 0 bases, the J end lost 6 bases, and 11 bases lay between the germline ends. The CDR3 DNA reads as TGCGCCAGCAGCTTGGTCGAGGGTTTCGATACGCAGTATTTT. Translation gives CASSLVEGFDTQYF.

The chain is built from TRBV12-5 and TRBJ1-1, with 9 bases that match TRBD1. Trimming cost V 6 bases and J 5 bases; bases outside gene matches: 10. The CDR3 loop spans 15 amino acids. CDR1 is LGHNT and CDR2 is FRNRAP in the germline V gene. CDR3 sequence (DNA): TGTGCTAGTGGACCCCCGGGACAGGGAAGGACTGAAGCTTTCTTT. This translates into CASGPPGQGRTEAFF.

V is TRBV7-2 and J is TRBJ2-5; TRBD1 matches at 7 bases. Germline V gene data show CDR1 as SGHTA and CDR2 as FQGNSA. V lost 5 bases and J lost 2; bases outside the gene matches: 5. CDR3 length: 14 residues. The CDR3 spells CASSKTRGQETQYF. CDR3 sequence (DNA): TGTGCCAGCAGCAAAACCAGGGGGCAAGAGACCCAGTACTTC. Using reference TRBV7-2 and TRBJ2-5 for the parts outside the CDR3, the full variable domain is GAGVSQSPSNKVTEKGKDVELRCDPISGHTALYWYRQSLGQGLEFLIYFQGNSAPDKSGLPSDRFSAERTGGSVSTLTIQRTQQEDSAVYLCASSKTRGQETQYFGPGTRLLVL.

For the CDR3, the DNA is TGTGCCAGCAGCCCAGAGGGGGTCTGGACTGAAGCTTTCTTT. This codes for CASSPEGVWTEAFF. The V gene is TRBV9, the J gene TRBJ1-1; D is perhaps TRBD1 (6 bases). Germline V CDR1 and CDR2: SGDLS, YYNGEE. The V end lost 4 bases, the J end lost 5 bases, and 15 bases lay between the germline ends. This CDR3 is 14 amino acids long.

The chain links TRBV11-2 to TRBJ1-1; D ambiguous. Trimming shortened V by 1 base and J by 4 bases, and 10 bases separated the two germline ends. CDR3 length: 14 residues. The V gene's germline CDR1 is SGHAT and CDR2 FQNNGV. The CDR3 DNA reads TGTGCCAGCAGCTTAGTGGAGGTTGGCACTGAAGCTTTCTTT. This gives the protein CASSLVEVGTEAFF.

V and J are TRBV6-1 and TRBJ2-2, with D possibly being TRBD2 (5 bases). The CDR3 contains 14 residues. From germline, CDR1 is MNHNS and CDR2 SASEGT. V shed 11 bases and J shed 5 bases, with 18 bases lying between them. CDR3 in amino acids: CASQEAYWTGELFF. In DNA, the CDR3 is TGTGCCTCTCAGGAGGCTTATTGGACCGGGGAGCTGTTTTTT.

CDR3 in DNA: TGTGCCAGCAGCAGACAGGCGACCAACACTGAAGCTTTCTTT. As protein: CASSRQATNTEAFF. The genes are TRBV9 and TRBJ1-1; TRBD1 might be the D (6 bases). CDR3 length: 14 amino acids. The ends were cut back, 4 bases at V and 2 bases at J, with 12 bases in the middle. The germline gives CDR1 SGDLS, CDR2 YYNGEE.

This clone came up once. CDR3 region: CASSPGTGDYSPLHF. The CDR3 bases are TGTGCCAGCAGCCCCGGGACAGGGGATTATTCACCCCTCCACTTT. The chain links TRBV6-1 to TRBJ1-6; 10 bases line up with TRBD1. The germline gives CDR1 MNHNS, CDR2 SASEGT. The CDR3 totals 15 residues. V lost 6 bases, J lost 8 bases, and 7 bases stayed unmatched.

The V call is TRBV19, the J call TRBJ1-1; D is perhaps TRBD1 (6 bases). The CDR3 is 13 residues long. CDR1 LNHDA and CDR2 SQIVND come from the germline V gene (reference sequence). Deletions cut 4 bases from V and 4 bases from J, with 10 bases between. This CDR3 is CASSKRGITEAFF. The CDR3 DNA reads as TGTGCCAGTAGTAAAAGGGGGATCACTGAAGCTTTCTTT.

This clone was detected once. The rearrangement links TRBV2 to TRBJ2-3; 11 bases agree with TRBD2. V lost 5 bases, J lost 6 bases, and 10 bases stayed unmatched. This CDR3 is built from 16 residues. Germline CDR1 is SNHLY and CDR2 is FYNNEI. DNA of the CDR3: TGTGCCAGCAGTCTGCAAGGCCTAGCGGGAGGTGATACGCAGTATTTT. The encoded protein is CASSLQGLAGGDTQYF.

V usage is TRBV6-1 and J usage is TRBJ2-5, with D possibly TRBD2 on 7 matching bases. Germline assignment: CDR1 MNHNS and CDR2 SASEGT. The CDR3 runs to 20 residues. V was trimmed by 2 bases and J by 1 base, leaving 26 bases between them. CDR3 sequence: CASSERGGALTFTTQETQYF. The CDR3 nucleotides are TGTGCCAGCAGTGAACGAGGGGGGGCCTTAACATTCACCACCCAAGAGACCCAGTACTTC.

The rearrangement links TRBV6-5 to TRBJ2-3; a weak D match, TRBD1 (5 bases). The CDR3 spans 15 residues. V was shortened by 0 bases and J by 3 bases, with 10 bases between the two germline ends. CDR1 is MNHEY and CDR2 is SVGAGI in the germline V gene. CDR3 nucleotide sequence: TGTGCCAGCAGTTACTCCCAGACAGAAACAGATACGCAGTATTTT. Protein sequence: CASSYSQTETDTQYF.

This sequence joins TRBV11-2 and TRBJ1-1; D is ambiguous. V dropped 5 bases and J dropped 0 bases, with 13 bases sitting between them. The CDR3 contains 15 residues. Germline V gene data show CDR1 as SGHAT and CDR2 as FQNNGV. CDR3 DNA: TGTGCCAGCAGCCCGCTGAGCAGGTTGAACACTGAAGCTTTCTTT. Its translation is CASSPLSRLNTEAFF.

V and J are TRBV7-2 and TRBJ2-5, with unresolved D. The CDR3 runs to 14 residues. Germline assignment: CDR1 SGHTA and CDR2 FQGNSA. V dropped 0 bases and J dropped 1 base, with 6 bases sitting between them. The CDR3 DNA is TGTGCCAGCAGCTTAGCGCGCGTCCAAGAGACCCAGTACTTC. Translated: CASSLARVQETQYF.

This clone has a single count. The chain is built from TRBV5-4 and TRBJ2-6, with D possibly matching TRBD1 (5 bases). Trimming stripped 4 bases from V and 0 bases from J, with 17 bases between. This CDR3 has 18 residues. The germline CDR1 and CDR2 sequences are SGHNT and YYREEE (reference sequence). The CDR3 DNA sequence: TGTGCCAGCAGCCCCGGCCATTTGGGGCCCTCTGGGGCCAACGTCCTGACTTTC. The encoded protein is CASSPGHLGPSGANVLTF.

The rearrangement uses TRBV11-3 and TRBJ2-1, with D perhaps TRBD1 (6 bases). CDR1 SGHNT and CDR2 YENEEA come from the germline V gene. Between the trimmed V and J ends, which lost 5 bases and 8 bases, there was a span of 22 bases. This CDR3 has 16 residues. CDR3: CASSDGTLQGRDEQFF. CDR3 DNA sequence: TGTGCCAGCAGCGATGGGACCTTACAGGGACGGGATGAGCAGTTCTTC.

The genes are TRBV2 and TRBJ2-3; TRBD2 is a possible D gene (5 bases). The CDR3 contains 14 residues. CDR1 SNHLY and CDR2 FYNNEI come from the germline V gene. V was cut by 8 bases and J by 5 bases, with 17 bases left in between. The CDR3 here is CASGPTLGVDTQYF. The CDR3 DNA reads as TGTGCCAGCGGCCCCACCCTCGGGGTAGATACGCAGTATTTT.

The chain combines TRBV6-5 with TRBJ1-1, with D possibly matching TRBD1 (6 bases). V gave up 4 bases and J gave up 2 bases, with 14 bases separating them. In germline, CDR1 is MNHEY, CDR2 SVGAGI. This CDR3 has 15 residues. The CDR3 DNA sequence: TGTGCCAGCAGTTGGGGGGGCCATTCAAACACTGAAGCTTTCTTT. Protein product: CASSWGGHSNTEAFF.